The 10 T cell receptor beta chains given below trace back to one sample, sequenced in a study of T cells after yellow fever vaccination. TCRdb fed the 5' RACE reads into MiXCR, producing one record per CDR3 protein. The sample gives about 120,000 distinct CDR3 sequences, 8.4% of which show up once; around 25% is in the top ten. The input for sequencing was CD8+ T cells sorted from PBMCs, taken 45 days after the yellow fever booster vaccination. These receptors all stem from a man aged 25-40 years who received the YFV17D yellow fever vaccine.

The chain combines TRBV4-2 with TRBJ2-1; 7 bases fit TRBD1. The trim removed 4 bases at V and 10 bases at J, leaving 4 bases unmatched. The CDR3 extends over 12 amino acids. Germline-derived CDR1 and CDR2 are LGHNA and YNFKEQ. In DNA form, the CDR3 reads TGTGCCAGCAGCCTGACAGGGCGGGAGCAGTTCTTC. The encoded protein is CASSLTGREQFF.

This clonotype was seen many times. The CDR3: CASSESSEVNEQFF. In DNA, the CDR3 is TGCGCCAGCAGTGAGTCTTCGGAGGTAAATGAGCAGTTCTTC. The chain carries TRBV10-1 and TRBJ2-1, with D perhaps matching TRBD2 (5 bases). The CDR3 is 14 amino acids. V lost 0 bases and J lost 7, with 10 bases in between. The V gene's germline CDR1 is WNHNN and CDR2 SYGVQD (reference sequence).

The sample holds a few counts of this clonotype. The chain links TRBV28 to TRBJ2-1; 13 nucleotides match TRBD2. The germline V gene has CDR1 MDHEN and CDR2 SYDVKM. J gave up 6 bases and V 6 bases, and 5 bases lay outside the gene matches. The CDR3 runs to 15 residues. CDR3 protein: CASRRTSGRANEQFF. CDR3 sequence (DNA): TGTGCCAGCAGGCGAACTAGCGGGAGGGCCAATGAGCAGTTCTTC.

A remark on this clonotype: This may stem from a read error, because a much larger clone lies one nucleotide away. CDR3 sequence: CASSPETGLVNQPQHF. In DNA, the CDR3 is TGTGCCAGCTCACCAGAGACAGGGTTAGTCAATCAGCCCCAGCATTTT. V usage is TRBV18 and J usage is TRBJ1-5; 7 bases fit TRBD1. The CDR3 length is 16 residues. Unmatched junction bases numbered 7, after V lost 2 bases and J lost 3 bases. Germline CDR1 reads KGHSH; CDR2 reads LQKENI.

This clonotype was picked up a small number of times. The genes are TRBV7-9 and TRBJ2-3; D perhaps matches TRBD2 (5 bases). Germline assignment: CDR1 SEHNR and CDR2 FQNEAQ (reference sequence). This CDR3 region has 14 residues. V lost 1 base, J lost 2 bases, and 7 bases lay in between. The CDR3 region is CASSLVDSTDTQYF. The CDR3 DNA sequence: TGTGCCAGCAGCTTAGTGGACTCCACAGATACGCAGTATTTT.

This clonotype has just a few counts. The rearrangement links TRBV5-1 to TRBJ2-7; D not resolved. This CDR3 comprises 13 residues. The germline V and J ends were trimmed by 0 bases and 3 bases, with 7 bases remaining between them. CDR1 and CDR2 from the germline V gene are SGHRS and YFSETQ. The DNA for the CDR3 is TGCGCCAGCAGCTTGGGGCTAGTCTACGAGCAGTACTTC. Translation: CASSLGLVYEQYF.

Ten or more counts support this clonotype. The V and J genes are TRBV15 and TRBJ2-1, with TRBD2 matching over 7 bases. This CDR3 is 16 amino acids long. Trimming took 0 bases from V and 8 from J; bases not matched to a gene: 10. Germline CDR1 and CDR2: LNHNV and YYDKDF (reference sequence). The CDR3 protein is CATSRDRSLAGDEQFF. DNA of the CDR3: TGTGCCACCAGCAGAGATAGGAGTCTGGCGGGAGATGAGCAGTTCTTC.

This clonotype was seen ten or more times. The chain employs TRBV2 and TRBJ2-5; 9 bases match TRBD2. Trimming cost V 9 bases and J 0 bases; bases outside gene matches: 8. Germline-derived CDR1 and CDR2 are SNHLY and FYNNEI. CDR3 size: 15 residues. CDR3 bases: TGTGCCAGATCAACAGCGGGAGGATACCAAGAGACCCAGTACTTC. It encodes CARSTAGGYQETQYF.

This chain joins TRBV14 and TRBJ2-5; 10 bases line up with TRBD2. The CDR3 sequence is 17 residues long. After removal of 5 bases from V and 5 bases from J, the junction contained 14 bases not matched to a gene. Germline V gives CDR1 SGHDN, CDR2 FVKESK. The CDR3 loop reads CASSFLAGVLGQETQYF. CDR3 nucleotide sequence: TGTGCCAGCAGCTTTCTAGCGGGAGTCTTGGGGCAGGAGACCCAGTACTTC.

This clonotype was seen many times. V usage is TRBV11-2 and J usage is TRBJ2-2; D gene uncertain. Germline assignment: CDR1 SGHAT and CDR2 FQNNGV. Trimming pared 6 bases from V and 3 bases from J, leaving 5 bases between. The CDR3 has 12 amino acids. In DNA form, the CDR3 reads TGTGCCAGCAGTTATGACACCGGGGAGCTGTTTTTT. Encoded protein: CASSYDTGELFF.